Here is one T cell receptor (beta chain) with its context. The record originates from a study of cytomegalovirus exposure and HLA in healthy donors. The PCR was carried out with 60 Vbeta primers and 13 Jbeta primers. Here immunoSEQ multiplex PCR was the method, and the copy in TCRdb shows in-frame clones only, minus some. The sample holds fewer than 120,000 clones, under 85% seen once. The CDR3 contains 13 residues. The germline V gene has CDR1 MNHEY and CDR2 SVGAGI. Trimming pared 0 bases from V and 6 bases from J, leaving 8 bases between. The chain combines TRBV6-5 with TRBJ1-2; D may be TRBD1 (5 bases). The clonotype comes from a man younger than 45 in good health and CMV-seropositive. Sequencing was carried out using PBMCs. The CDR3 nucleotides are TGTGCCAGCAGTTACTCGTCAGGGAATGGCTACACCTTC. Translating it yields CASSYSSGNGYTF.